A selection of T cell receptor beta chains follows, all from one sample in a study of blood T cell repertoires in COVID-19. TCRdb's table, derived via immunoSEQ multiplex PCR, lists solely in-frame clones and lacks some. This sample yields over 200,000 clones, of which about four fifths are seen a single time; roughly 6.2% belongs to the top ten. The material sequenced was PBMCs or T cells enriched from blood (not recorded which). The source of these receptors is a woman aged 35 to 49 who had recovered from COVID-19. The CDR3 runs from the conserved cysteine through the conserved F or W. Fields, in order: J gene, D gene, V gene, clone size, CDR3 protein, CDR3 DNA. D genes are given only for firm matches. Clone size is stated in some rows and not others, as once, few, many or a class when expanded.

TRBJ1-5	NA	TRBV6-2/TRBV6-3	NA	CASSYAVERQPQHF	TGTGCCAGCAGTTACGCGGTGGAGAGGCAGCCCCAGCATTTT
TRBJ1-6	TRBD1	TRBV5-1	NA	CASSGGQGEGSPLHF	TGCGCCAGCAGCGGCGGACAGGGAGAGGGATCACCCCTCCACTTT
TRBJ2-7	TRBD2	TRBV7-9	NA	CASSSRDYTYEQYF	TGTGCCAGCAGCTCGCGGGACTACACCTACGAGCAGTACTTC
TRBJ1-3	NA	TRBV27	NA	CASSPLGDRSTGNTIYF	TGTGCCAGCAGTCCCCTCGGAGACAGGTCGACTGGAAACACCATATATTTT
TRBJ1-3	TRBD1	TRBV9	NA	CASSPLVGQGETIYF	TGTGCCAGCAGCCCCTTAGTTGGACAGGGAGAAACCATATATTTT
TRBJ1-2	NA	TRBV30	NA	CAWSVGGGYGYTF	TGTGCCTGGAGTGTCGGCGGTGGCTATGGCTACACCTTC
TRBJ1-1	NA	TRBV5-1	NA	CASSFGRANTEAFF	TGCGCCAGCAGCTTCGGGAGAGCGAACACTGAAGCTTTCTTT
TRBJ2-6	NA	TRBV2	few	CASSDEVSGANVLTF	TGTGCCAGCAGTGATGAGGTTTCTGGGGCCAACGTCCTGACTTTC
TRBJ1-1	NA	TRBV7-8	NA	CASSLGAAEAFF	TGTGCCAGCAGCTTAGGGGCAGCTGAAGCTTTCTTT
TRBJ1-5	TRBD1	TRBV5-1	once	CASSLTGDNQPQHF	TGCGCCAGCAGCTTGACAGGGGACAATCAGCCCCAGCATTTT
TRBJ1-2	NA	TRBV5-6	NA	CASSLLWGDYGYTF	TGTGCCAGCAGCTTGTTATGGGGCGACTATGGCTACACCTTC
TRBJ2-3	NA	TRBV20-1	NA	CSASSGYSTDTQYF	TGCAGTGCTAGTAGCGGTTATAGCACAGATACGCAGTATTTT
TRBJ1-2	TRBD1	TRBV27	NA	CATTRTGGARNYGYTF	TGTGCCACCACCAGGACAGGAGGGGCCAGGAACTATGGCTACACCTTC
TRBJ2-5	TRBD2	TRBV13	NA	CASSFGGLAEETQYF	TGTGCCAGCAGTTTTGGGGGACTAGCGGAAGAGACCCAGTACTTC
TRBJ1-1	NA	TRBV19	NA	CASSDYTGPANTEAFF	TGTGCCAGTAGTGACTATACAGGGCCGGCAAACACTGAAGCTTTCTTT
TRBJ1-2	NA	TRBV6-5	NA	CASSFDRPPMAMAF	TGTGCCAGCAGTTTCGACAGGCCCCCTATGGCTATGGCCTTC
TRBJ1-6	NA	TRBV30	NA	CAWTSRTYNSPLHF	TGTGCCTGGACGTCCCGGACTTATAATTCACCCCTCCACTTT
TRBJ2-1	NA	TRBV28	NA	CASSRGGSYNEQFF	TGTGCCAGCAGTAGGGGGGGCTCCTACAATGAGCAGTTCTTC
TRBJ1-2	NA	TRBV2	NA	CASSEEMDSINGYTF	TGTGCCAGCAGTGAAGAGATGGACAGTATCAATGGCTACACCTTC
TRBJ2-2	NA	TRBV30	NA	CAWSGTSTGELFF	TGTGCCTGGAGCGGGACATCCACCGGGGAGCTGTTTTTT
TRBJ2-4	TRBD2	TRBV11-2	NA	CASSELDSGAKNIQYF	TGTGCCAGCAGCGAACTCGATAGCGGGGCCAAAAACATTCAGTACTTC
TRBJ1-2	NA	TRBV30	NA	CAWRGSYNYGYTF	TGTGCCTGGAGGGGCAGCTATAACTATGGCTACACCTTC
TRBJ1-6	NA	TRBV30	NA	CAWTGPQSPLHF	TGTGCCTGGACAGGGCCGCAGTCACCCCTCCACTTT
TRBJ1-1	NA	TRBV7-2	NA	CASSTQGNTEAFF	TGTGCCAGCAGCACACAGGGGAACACTGAAGCTTTCTTT
TRBJ2-7	TRBD2	TRBV11-2	NA	CASSYLVAGATSYEQYF	TGTGCCAGCAGTTACCTCGTAGCGGGAGCTACCTCCTACGAGCAGTACTTC
TRBJ1-2	TRBD1	TRBV5-1	NA	CASSLTGQDGYTF	TGCGCCAGCAGCTTGACCGGACAGGATGGCTACACCTTC
TRBJ2-1	TRBD2	TRBV27	NA	CASSPREGNEQFF	TGTGCCAGCAGCCCGCGGGAGGGGAATGAGCAGTTCTTC
TRBJ2-7	TRBD1	TRBV6-5	few	CASSPQTGGREQYF	TGTGCCAGTAGTCCCCAGACAGGGGGTCGCGAGCAGTACTTC
TRBJ1-2	TRBD1	TRBV29-1	NA	CSVEEETGKGYTF	TGCAGCGTTGAGGAGGAGACAGGGAAGGGCTACACCTTC
TRBJ1-1	TRBD1	TRBV3-1/TRBV3-2	NA	CASSQQGAQRAFF	TGTGCCAGCAGCCAACAGGGGGCGCAGAGGGCTTTCTTT
TRBJ1-4	NA	TRBV5-6	NA	CASSSRGANEKLFF	TGTGCCAGCAGCTCGCGGGGGGCTAATGAAAAACTGTTTTTT
TRBJ1-6	NA	TRBV6-5	NA	CASSYYQGRNSPLHF	TGTGCCAGCAGTTACTACCAGGGCCGGAATTCACCCCTCCACTTT
TRBJ2-3	TRBD1	TRBV18	NA	CASSLRQGSDTQYF	TGTGCCAGCTCACTCCGACAGGGGTCAGATACGCAGTATTTT
TRBJ1-4	TRBD1	TRBV28	NA	CASSQGGPNEKLFF	TGTGCCAGCAGTCAGGGGGGACCTAATGAAAAACTGTTTTTT
TRBJ1-6	NA	TRBV5-4	NA	CASSAGQGLYSPLHF	TGTGCCAGCAGCGCTGGGCAGGGGCTTTACTCACCCCTCCACTTT
TRBJ2-3	TRBD1	TRBV24-1	NA	CATVGRGTTTSTDTQYF	TGTGCCACCGTGGGCAGGGGGACCACCACTAGCACAGATACGCAGTATTTT
TRBJ2-1	NA	TRBV11-3	few	CASSGYLFSGGNNEQFF	TGTGCCAGCAGCGGGTACTTATTTAGCGGCGGAAACAATGAGCAGTTCTTC
TRBJ1-2	TRBD1	TRBV24-1	NA	CATSEGTGFGYTF	TGTGCCACCAGTGAAGGGACAGGGTTTGGCTACACCTTC
TRBJ1-2	TRBD1	TRBV11-2	NA	CASTPSDRDSSGYTF	TGTGCCAGCACCCCTAGCGACAGGGACTCCTCTGGCTACACCTTC
TRBJ2-5	NA	TRBV30	NA	CASKTEQSRAQYF	TGTGCCTCTAAGACAGAACAGAGCAGGGCCCAGTACTTC
TRBJ2-5	NA	TRBV27	NA	CASRVAGVGLGETQYF	TGTGCCAGCAGGGTAGCTGGAGTAGGTCTGGGAGAGACCCAGTACTTC
TRBJ2-2	NA	TRBV12-3/TRBV12-4	NA	CASSSLVVGELFF	TGTGCCAGCAGTTCTCTAGTAGTCGGGGAGCTGTTTTTT
TRBJ1-4	TRBD1	TRBV5-1	NA	CASSLAPGTVGEKLFF	TGCGCCAGCAGCTTGGCCCCCGGGACAGTCGGTGAAAAACTGTTTTTT
TRBJ1-6	NA	TRBV3-1/TRBV3-2	NA	CASSQGYSPGGTLHF	TGTGCCAGCAGCCAAGGATACAGCCCAGGAGGGACCCTCCACTTT
TRBJ2-3	TRBD2	TRBV5-1	NA	CASSLGLAGYTDTQYF	TGCGCCAGCAGCTTGGGATTAGCGGGCTACACAGATACGCAGTATTTT
TRBJ2-7	TRBD1	TRBV24-1	NA	CATSDEGTGGYEQYF	TGTGCCACCAGCGATGAAGGGACAGGAGGCTACGAGCAGTACTTC
TRBJ2-6	NA	TRBV4-1	NA	CASSQEEGSGANVLTF	TGCGCCAGCAGCCAAGAGGAGGGCTCTGGGGCCAACGTCCTGACTTTC
TRBJ2-3	TRBD2	TRBV4-2	NA	CASSQGRTSGEASDTQYF	TGTGCCAGCAGCCAAGGTCGCACTAGCGGGGAGGCCAGCGATACGCAGTATTTT
TRBJ1-1	NA	TRBV19	few	CASNLRHMNTEAFF	TGTGCCAGTAACCTCAGACACATGAACACTGAAGCTTTCTTT
TRBJ2-7	TRBD2	TRBV12-3/TRBV12-4	few	CASSIKGGGEQYF	TGTGCCAGCAGTATAAAGGGCGGGGGCGAGCAGTACTTC
TRBJ1-5	TRBD1	TRBV6-8	NA	CASGRRTGQPQHF	TGTGCCAGCGGGAGGCGGACAGGGCAGCCCCAGCATTTT
TRBJ1-1	TRBD1	TRBV12-5	NA	CASGPQGLRGEAFF	TGTGCTAGTGGTCCACAGGGGCTAAGGGGTGAAGCTTTCTTT
TRBJ1-6	NA	TRBV6-2/TRBV6-3	NA	CASSPGRDNSPLHF	TGTGCCAGCAGCCCGGGCCGCGATAATTCACCCCTCCACTTT
TRBJ2-1	TRBD1	TRBV19	NA	CASSIGTGGYNEQFF	TGTGCCAGTAGTATTGGGACAGGGGGCTACAATGAGCAGTTCTTC
TRBJ2-1	NA	TRBV15	NA	CATSEARERNNEQFF	TGTGCCACCTCTGAGGCACGGGAGAGAAACAATGAGCAGTTCTTC
TRBJ2-5	NA	TRBV11-1	NA	CASSFRGSPETQYF	TGTGCCAGCAGCTTCCGGGGATCGCCAGAGACCCAGTACTTC
TRBJ1-2	NA	TRBV7-2	once	CASSLAPRASGYTF	TGTGCCAGCAGCTTAGCACCCAGGGCGAGCGGCTACACCTTC